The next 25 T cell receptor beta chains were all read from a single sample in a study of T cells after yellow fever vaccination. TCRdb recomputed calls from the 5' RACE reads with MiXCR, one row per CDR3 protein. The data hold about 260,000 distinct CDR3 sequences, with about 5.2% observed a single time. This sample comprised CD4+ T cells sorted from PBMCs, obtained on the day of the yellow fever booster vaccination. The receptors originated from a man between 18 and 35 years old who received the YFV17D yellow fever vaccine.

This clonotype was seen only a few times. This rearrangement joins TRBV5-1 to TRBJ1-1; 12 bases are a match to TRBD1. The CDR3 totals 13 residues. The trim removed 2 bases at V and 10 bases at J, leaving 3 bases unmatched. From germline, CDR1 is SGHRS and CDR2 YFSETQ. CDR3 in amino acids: CASSFGDRGLAFF. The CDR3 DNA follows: TGCGCCAGCAGCTTTGGGGACAGGGGGCTAGCTTTCTTT.

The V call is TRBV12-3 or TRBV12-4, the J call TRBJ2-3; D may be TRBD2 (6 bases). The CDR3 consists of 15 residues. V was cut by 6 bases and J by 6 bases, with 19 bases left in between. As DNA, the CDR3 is TGTGCCAGCAGGCCCCAGGAGGGTGGGGGGGATACGCAGTATTTT. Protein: CASRPQEGGGDTQYF.

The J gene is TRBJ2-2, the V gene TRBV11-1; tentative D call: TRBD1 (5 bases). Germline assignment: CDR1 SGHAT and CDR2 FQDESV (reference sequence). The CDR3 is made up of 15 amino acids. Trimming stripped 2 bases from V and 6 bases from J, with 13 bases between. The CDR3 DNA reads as TGTGCCAGCAGCTTAATAAGGGGCTCTGCCGGGGAGCTGTTTTTT. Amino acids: CASSLIRGSAGELFF.

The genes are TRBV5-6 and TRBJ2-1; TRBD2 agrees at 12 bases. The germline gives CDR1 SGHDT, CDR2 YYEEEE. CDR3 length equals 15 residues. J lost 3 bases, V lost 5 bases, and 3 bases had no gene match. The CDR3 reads CASRSGLAGYNEQFF. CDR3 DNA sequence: TGTGCCAGCAGATCGGGACTAGCGGGCTACAATGAGCAGTTCTTC.

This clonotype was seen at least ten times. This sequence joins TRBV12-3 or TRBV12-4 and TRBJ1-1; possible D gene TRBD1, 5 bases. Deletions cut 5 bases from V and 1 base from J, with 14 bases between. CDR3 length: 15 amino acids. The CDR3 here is CASSGEGRPNTEAFF. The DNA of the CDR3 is TGTGCCAGCAGTGGAGAGGGACGGCCGAACACTGAAGCTTTCTTT.

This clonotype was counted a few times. In DNA, the CDR3 is TGCAGTGCCTATTATCCGGGCTCCCAGAAGTCGGGAGCCAAAAACATTCAGTACTTC. Encoded protein: CSAYYPGSQKSGAKNIQYF. The V call is TRBV20-1, the J call TRBJ2-4; D is undetermined. Germline-derived CDR1 and CDR2 are DFQATT and SNEGSKA (reference sequence). Trimming removed 6 bases from V and 0 bases from J, with 27 bases in between. The CDR3 extends over 19 amino acids.

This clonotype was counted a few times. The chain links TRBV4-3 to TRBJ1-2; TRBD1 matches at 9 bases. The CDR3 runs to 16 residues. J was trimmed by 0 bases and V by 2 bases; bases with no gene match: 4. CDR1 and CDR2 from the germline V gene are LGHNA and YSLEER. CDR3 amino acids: CASSQSTGGANYGYTF. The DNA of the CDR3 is TGCGCCAGCAGCCAATCCACAGGGGGCGCTAACTATGGCTACACCTTC.

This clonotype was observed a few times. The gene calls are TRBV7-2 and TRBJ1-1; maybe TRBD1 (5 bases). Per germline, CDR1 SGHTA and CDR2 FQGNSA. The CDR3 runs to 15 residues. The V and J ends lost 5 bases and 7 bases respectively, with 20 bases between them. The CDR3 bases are TGTGCCAGCAGCACCCGGCCAGGGCTAGCCCTTGAAGCTTTCTTT. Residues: CASSTRPGLALEAFF.

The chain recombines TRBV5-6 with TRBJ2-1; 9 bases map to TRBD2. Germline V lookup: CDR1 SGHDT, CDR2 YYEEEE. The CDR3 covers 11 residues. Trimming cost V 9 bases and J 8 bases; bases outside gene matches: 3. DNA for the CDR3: TGTGCCACCCAGCGGGAGGATGAGCAGTTCTTC. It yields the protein CATQREDEQFF. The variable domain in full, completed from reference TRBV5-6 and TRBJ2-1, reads DAGVTQSPTHLIKTRGQQVTLRCSPKSGHDTVSWYQQALGQGPQFIFQYYEEEERQRGNFPDRFSGHQFPNYSSELNVNALLLGDSALYLCATQREDEQFFGPGTRLTVL.

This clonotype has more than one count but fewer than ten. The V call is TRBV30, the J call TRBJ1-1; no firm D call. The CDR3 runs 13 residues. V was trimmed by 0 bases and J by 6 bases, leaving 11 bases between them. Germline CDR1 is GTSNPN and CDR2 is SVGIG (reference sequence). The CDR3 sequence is CAWSVESGSEAFF. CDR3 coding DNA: TGTGCCTGGAGTGTTGAATCTGGATCTGAAGCTTTCTTT. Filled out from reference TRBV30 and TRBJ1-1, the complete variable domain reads SQTIHQWPATLVQPVGSPLSLECTVEGTSNPNLYWYRQAAGRGLQLLFYSVGIGQISSEVPQNLSASRPQDRQFILSSKKLLLSDSGFYLCAWSVESGSEAFFGQGTRLTVV.

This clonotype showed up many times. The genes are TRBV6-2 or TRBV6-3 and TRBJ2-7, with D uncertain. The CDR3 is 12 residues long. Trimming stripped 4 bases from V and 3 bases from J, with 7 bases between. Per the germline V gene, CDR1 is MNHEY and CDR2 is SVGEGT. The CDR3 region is CASSLDGYEQYV. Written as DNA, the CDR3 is TGTGCCAGCAGTTTGGACGGCTACGAGCAGTACGTC.

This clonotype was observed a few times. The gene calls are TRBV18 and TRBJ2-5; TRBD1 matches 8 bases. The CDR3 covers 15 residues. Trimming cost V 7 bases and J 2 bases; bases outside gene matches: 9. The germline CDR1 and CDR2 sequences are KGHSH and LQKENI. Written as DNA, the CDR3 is TGTGCCAGCTACAACGGACAGGGTGGACAAGAGACCCAGTACTTC. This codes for CASYNGQGGQETQYF.

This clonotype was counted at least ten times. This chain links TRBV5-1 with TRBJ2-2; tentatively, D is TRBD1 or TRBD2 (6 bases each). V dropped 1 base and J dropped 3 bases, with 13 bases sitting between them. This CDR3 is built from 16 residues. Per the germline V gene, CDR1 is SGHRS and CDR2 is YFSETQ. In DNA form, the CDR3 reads TGCGCCAGCAGCTTGCAAGGGGGGTCCTACACCGGGGAGCTGTTTTTT. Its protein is CASSLQGGSYTGELFF. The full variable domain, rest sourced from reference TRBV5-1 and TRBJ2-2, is KAGVTQTPRYLIKTRGQQVTLSCSPISGHRSVSWYQQTPGQGLQFLFEYFSETQRNKGNFPGRFSGRQFSNSRSEMNVSTLELGDSALYLCASSLQGGSYTGELFFGEGSRLTVL.

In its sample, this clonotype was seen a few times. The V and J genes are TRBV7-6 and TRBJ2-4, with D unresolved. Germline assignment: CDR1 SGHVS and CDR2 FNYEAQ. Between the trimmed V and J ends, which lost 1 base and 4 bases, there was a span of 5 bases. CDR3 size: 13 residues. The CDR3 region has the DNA TGTGCCAGCAGCTTAGGGGGTAAAAACATTCAGTACTTC. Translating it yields CASSLGGKNIQYF. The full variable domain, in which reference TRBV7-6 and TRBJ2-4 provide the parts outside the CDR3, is GAGVSQSPRYKVTKRGQDVALRCDPISGHVSLYWYRQALGQGPEFLTYFNYEAQQDKSGLPNDRFSAERPEGSISTLTIQRTEQRDSAMYRCASSLGGKNIQYFGAGTRLSVL.

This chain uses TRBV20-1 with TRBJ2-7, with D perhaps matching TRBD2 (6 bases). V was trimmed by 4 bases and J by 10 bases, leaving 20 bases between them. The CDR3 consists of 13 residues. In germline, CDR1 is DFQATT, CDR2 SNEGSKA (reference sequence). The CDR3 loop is CSANMEGGVKQYF. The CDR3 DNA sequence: TGCAGTGCTAATATGGAGGGAGGTGTCAAACAGTACTTC.

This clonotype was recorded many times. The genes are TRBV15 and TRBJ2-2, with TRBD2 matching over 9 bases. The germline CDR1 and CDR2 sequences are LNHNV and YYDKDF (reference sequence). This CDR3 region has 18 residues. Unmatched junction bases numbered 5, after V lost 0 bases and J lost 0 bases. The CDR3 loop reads CATSREIAGATNTGELFF. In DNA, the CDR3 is TGTGCCACCAGCAGAGAGATAGCGGGGGCCACGAACACCGGGGAGCTGTTTTTT. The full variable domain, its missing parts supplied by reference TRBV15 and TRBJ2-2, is DAMVIQNPRYQVTQFGKPVTLSCSQTLNHNVMYWYQQKSSQAPKLLFHYYDKDFNNEADTPDNFQSRRPNTSFCFLDIRSPGLGDTAMYLCATSREIAGATNTGELFFGEGSRLTVL.

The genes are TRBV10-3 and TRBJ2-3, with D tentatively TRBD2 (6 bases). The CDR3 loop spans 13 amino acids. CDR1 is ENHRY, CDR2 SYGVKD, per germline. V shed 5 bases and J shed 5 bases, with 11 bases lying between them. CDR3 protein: CAISTPGGDTQYF. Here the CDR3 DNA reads TGTGCCATCAGTACTCCCGGGGGAGATACGCAGTATTTT.

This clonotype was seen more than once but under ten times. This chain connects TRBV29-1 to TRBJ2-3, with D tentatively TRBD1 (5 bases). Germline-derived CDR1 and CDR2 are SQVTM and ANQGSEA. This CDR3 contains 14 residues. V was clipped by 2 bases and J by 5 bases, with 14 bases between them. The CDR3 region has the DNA TGCAGCGTTGAACAGCAGGGCGGTGAAGATACGCAGTATTTT. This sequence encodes CSVEQQGGEDTQYF.

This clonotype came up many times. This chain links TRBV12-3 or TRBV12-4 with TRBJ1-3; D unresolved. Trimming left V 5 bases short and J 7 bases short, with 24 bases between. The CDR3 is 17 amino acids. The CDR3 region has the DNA TGTGCCAGCAGTCATTCGGGCGGGGTGAGTGGAAGGAACACCATATATTTT. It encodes CASSHSGGVSGRNTIYF.

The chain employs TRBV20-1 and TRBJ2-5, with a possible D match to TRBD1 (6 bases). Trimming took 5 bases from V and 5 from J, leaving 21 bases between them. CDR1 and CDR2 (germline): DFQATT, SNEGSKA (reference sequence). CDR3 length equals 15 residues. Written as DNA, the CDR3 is TGCAGTGCTTCGATTCCTTCAGGGGTCGGCGAGACCCAGTACTTC. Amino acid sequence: CSASIPSGVGETQYF.

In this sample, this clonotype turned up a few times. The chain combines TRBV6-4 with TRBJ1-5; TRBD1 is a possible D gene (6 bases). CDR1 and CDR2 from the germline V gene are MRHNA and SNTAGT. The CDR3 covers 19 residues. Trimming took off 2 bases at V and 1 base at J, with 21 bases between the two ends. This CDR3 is CASSDPGEGLRGSNQPQHF. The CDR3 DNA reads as TGTGCCAGCAGTGACCCAGGGGAAGGGCTAAGGGGGAGCAATCAGCCCCAGCATTTT.

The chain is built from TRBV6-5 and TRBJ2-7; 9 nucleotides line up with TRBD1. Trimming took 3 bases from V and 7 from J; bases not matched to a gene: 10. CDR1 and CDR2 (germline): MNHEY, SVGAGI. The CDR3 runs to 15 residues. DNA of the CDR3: TGTGCCAGCAGTTATGGGGGACAGGGCCAGGGGGAGCAGTACTTC. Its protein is CASSYGGQGQGEQYF.

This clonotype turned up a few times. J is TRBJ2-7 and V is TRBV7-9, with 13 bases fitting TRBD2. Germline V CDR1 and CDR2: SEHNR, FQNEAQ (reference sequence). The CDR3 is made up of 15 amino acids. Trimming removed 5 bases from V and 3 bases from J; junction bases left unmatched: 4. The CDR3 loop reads CASSQGLAGIYEQYF. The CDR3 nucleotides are TGTGCCAGCAGCCAGGGACTAGCGGGGATCTACGAGCAGTACTTC.

Here the CDR3 DNA reads TGTGCCAGCAGTGAATCGGGACATCGATCGGGCTACACCTTC. It yields the protein CASSESGHRSGYTF. The V and J genes are TRBV25-1 and TRBJ1-2; possible D gene TRBD1, 6 bases. Germline CDR1 MGHDK, CDR2 SYGVNS. The ends were cut back, 1 base at V and 8 bases at J, with 14 bases in the middle. This CDR3 has 14 amino acids.

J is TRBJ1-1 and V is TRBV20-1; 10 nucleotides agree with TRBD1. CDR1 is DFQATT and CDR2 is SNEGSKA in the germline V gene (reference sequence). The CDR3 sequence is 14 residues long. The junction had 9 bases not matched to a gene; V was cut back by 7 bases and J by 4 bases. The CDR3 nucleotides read TGCAGTGTAATAAAGGGACAGGGGTCCACTGAAGCTTTCTTT. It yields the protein CSVIKGQGSTEAFF.